These 21 T cell receptor beta chains originate from one sample sequenced in a study of blood T cell repertoires in COVID-19. TCRdb's table, derived via immunoSEQ multiplex PCR, lists solely in-frame clones and lacks some. The top ten clones hold more than 7% of a sample with roughly 42,000 clones, more than 80% of them seen once. Sequencing used peripheral blood. These receptors came from a man aged 25-40 years with active or convalescent COVID-19.

The chain is built from TRBV14 and TRBJ1-2; the match to TRBD1 covers 7 bases. J was trimmed by 2 bases and V by 5 bases; bases with no gene match: 11. Germline V gene data show CDR1 as SGHDN and CDR2 as FVKESK. The CDR3 extends over 16 amino acids. The CDR3 here is CASSFRQGGSNYGYTF. DNA for the CDR3: TGTGCCAGCAGCTTTAGACAGGGTGGTTCAAACTATGGCTACACCTTC.

This clone was recorded once. V is TRBV5-1 and J is TRBJ1-4; TRBD1 matches at 9 bases. The CDR3 length is 16 residues. The V gene end was trimmed by 3 bases and the J gene end by 8 bases; junction bases not matched to a gene: 11. Germline V gene sequence: CDR1 SGHRS, CDR2 YFSETQ. The CDR3 region has the DNA TGCGCCAGCAGCTGGGGGGCGGGACAGGGTGAAGAAAAACTGTTTTTT. This translates into CASSWGAGQGEEKLFF.

The gene calls are TRBV19 and TRBJ1-4, with a weak D call TRBD1 (5 bases). The CDR3 spans 16 residues. Trimming removed 5 bases at V and 1 base at J, with 14 bases between. The germline gives CDR1 LNHDA, CDR2 SQIVND (reference sequence). CDR3 nucleotides: TGTGCCAGTAGTTCCCTCTCCGGGGGAACTAATGAAAAACTGTTTTTT. This translates into CASSSLSGGTNEKLFF. Full variable domain (remainder filled in from reference TRBV19 and TRBJ1-4): DGGITQSPKYLFRKEGQNVTLSCEQNLNHDAMYWYRQDPGQGLRLIYYSQIVNDFQKGDIAEGYSVSREKKESFPLTVTSAQKNPTAFYLCASSSLSGGTNEKLFFGSGTQLSVL.

J is TRBJ2-1 and V is TRBV20-1; D is undetermined. The germline V gene has CDR1 DFQATT and CDR2 SNEGSKA (reference sequence). The V end lost 3 bases, the J end lost 2 bases, and 11 bases lay between the germline ends. This CDR3 has 14 residues. The CDR3 region is CSASFRPAYNEQFF. CDR3 nucleotide sequence: TGCAGTGCTAGTTTCAGGCCAGCCTACAATGAGCAGTTCTTC.

The chain employs TRBV4-3 and TRBJ2-2; 12 nucleotides agree with TRBD2. The V gene end was trimmed by 1 base and the J gene end by 6 bases; junction bases not matched to a gene: 3. The germline CDR1 and CDR2 sequences are LGHNA and YSLEER. The CDR3 length is 16 residues. The CDR3 loop reads CASSQGLAGVPGELFF. DNA of the CDR3: TGCGCCAGCAGCCAAGGACTAGCGGGAGTCCCCGGGGAGCTGTTTTTT.

The V call is TRBV7-6, the J call TRBJ1-3, with D uncertain. Trimming took 5 bases from V and 3 from J, leaving 14 bases between them. CDR1 SGHVS and CDR2 FNYEAQ come from the germline V gene. This CDR3 is 15 amino acids long. As DNA, the CDR3 is TGTGCCAGCAGCCTACCTCGGGGTAATGGAAACACCATATATTTT. Its translation: CASSLPRGNGNTIYF. The whole variable domain, filled in from reference TRBV7-6 and TRBJ1-3, reads GAGVSQSPRYKVTKRGQDVALRCDPISGHVSLYWYRQALGQGPEFLTYFNYEAQQDKSGLPNDRFSAERPEGSISTLTIQRTEQRDSAMYRCASSLPRGNGNTIYFGEGSWLTVV.

V and J are TRBV6-5 and TRBJ1-2, with D perhaps matching TRBD1 (5 bases). Trimming pared 8 bases from V and 8 bases from J, leaving 21 bases between. Germline V gives CDR1 MNHEY, CDR2 SVGAGI. The CDR3 is 14 residues long. The CDR3 is CASVDSTTAGGYTF. Written as DNA, the CDR3 is TGTGCCAGCGTTGACAGCACAACGGCTGGGGGCTACACCTTC.

The chain's CDR3 is CAWSMVRGNTIYF. The CDR3 DNA sequence: TGTGCCTGGAGTATGGTGAGGGGAAACACCATATATTTT. The rearrangement joins TRBV30 to TRBJ1-3; the D is unclear. CDR1 GTSNPN and CDR2 SVGIG come from the germline V gene (reference sequence). Trimming pared 2 bases from V and 4 bases from J, leaving 9 bases between. CDR3 size: 13 residues.

The rearrangement joins TRBV4-3 to TRBJ2-1; 9 bases map to TRBD2. Trimming took 0 bases from V and 9 from J; bases not matched to a gene: 6. Germline V gene sequence: CDR1 LGHNA, CDR2 YSLEER. There are 15 residues in the CDR3. CDR3 loop: CASSQDAGGRREQFF. Written as DNA, the CDR3 is TGCGCCAGCAGCCAAGATGCGGGAGGGCGGCGTGAGCAGTTCTTC.

This clone was observed once. The chain recombines TRBV11-3 with TRBJ1-3, with a weak D call TRBD1 (6 bases). The V end was cut by 5 bases, the J end by 3 bases, with 11 bases between. This CDR3 spans 14 amino acids. CDR1 and CDR2 from the germline V gene are SGHNT and YENEEA. The CDR3 region is CASSPRRGGNTIYF. CDR3 nucleotides: TGTGCCAGCAGCCCCCGCAGGGGTGGAAACACCATATATTTT.

The V and J genes are TRBV28 and TRBJ1-4, with TRBD1 matching 7 bases. Looked up from germline, CDR1 is MDHEN and CDR2 is SYDVKM. CDR3 length: 13 amino acids. Trimming took 6 bases from V and 7 from J; bases not matched to a gene: 5. CDR3 residues: CASSKDRVEKLFF. The CDR3 bases are TGTGCCAGCAGCAAAGACAGGGTTGAAAAACTGTTTTTT.

The chain joins TRBV5-4 to TRBJ1-2; D is unresolved. With 4 bases removed from V and 3 bases from J, the gap between germline ends came to 10 bases. The germline gives CDR1 SGHNT, CDR2 YYREEE (reference sequence). CDR3 length equals 13 residues. CDR3 in amino acids: CASSPEIYYGYTF. CDR3 DNA sequence: TGTGCCAGCAGCCCGGAGATATACTATGGCTACACCTTC.

A note on this clone: Within the sample, other DNA sequences also encode this same CDR3. CDR3 nucleotide sequence: TGTGCCAGCAGTTACACCGGACAGGGGGTTGGCTACACCTTC. Protein product: CASSYTGQGVGYTF. The chain is built from TRBV6-5 and TRBJ1-2, with 10 bases fitting TRBD1. The CDR3 totals 14 residues. Germline trimming cut 2 bases from V and 7 bases from J; bases unmatched to any gene: 4. CDR1 is MNHEY and CDR2 is SVGAGI in the germline V gene.

This sequence joins TRBV19 and TRBJ2-4; TRBD1 matches 8 bases. Germline CDR1 and CDR2: LNHDA and SQIVND (reference sequence). CDR3 length: 16 residues. The ends lost 1 base at V and 0 bases at J; junction bases unmatched: 2. The CDR3 here is CASSIGTGGAKNIQYF. CDR3 DNA sequence: TGTGCCAGTAGTATAGGCACAGGGGGAGCCAAAAACATTCAGTACTTC.

This chain joins TRBV10-3 and TRBJ2-2; TRBD1 matches at 8 bases. This CDR3 is built from 13 residues. Germline loops: CDR1 ENHRY, CDR2 SYGVKD. The CDR3 loop is CGGQDANTGELFF. CDR3 DNA: TGTGGGGGACAGGACGCGAACACCGGGGAGCTGTTTTTT.

The CDR3 coding sequence is TGTGCCAGCAGTCAACAGGGGAATAGTGGAAACACCATATATTTT. Protein product: CASSQQGNSGNTIYF. The rearrangement links TRBV6-5 to TRBJ1-3; 7 bases map to TRBD1. The CDR3 has 15 amino acids. Germline V gene lookup returns CDR1 MNHEY and CDR2 SVGAGI. The V and J ends lost 5 bases and 3 bases, in that order; junction bases with no gene match: 7.

The CDR3 here is CASSVDPRTEAFF. The CDR3 DNA reads as TGTGCCAGCAGTGTCGACCCGAGGACTGAAGCTTTCTTT. The rearrangement joins TRBV27 to TRBJ1-1; D uncertain. Germline loops: CDR1 MNHEY, CDR2 SMNVEV (reference sequence). The V end was cut by 5 bases, the J end by 5 bases, with 12 bases between. The CDR3 length is 13 residues.

The J gene is TRBJ1-1, the V gene TRBV5-1; TRBD1 might be the D (6 bases). The CDR3 is made up of 16 amino acids. Germline-derived CDR1 and CDR2 are SGHRS and YFSETQ. Trimming shortened V by 0 bases and J by 6 bases, and 18 bases separated the two germline ends. The CDR3 bases are TGCGCCAGCAGCTTGGGAGGGACACTAAATGGGGCTGAAGCTTTCTTT. Protein: CASSLGGTLNGAEAFF.

The J gene is TRBJ2-2, the V gene TRBV6-6, with 9 bases identical to TRBD1. This CDR3 is 19 amino acids long. V gave up 6 bases and J gave up 3 bases; unmatched junction bases: 17. The germline V gene encodes CDR1 MNHNY and CDR2 SVGAGI (reference sequence). The CDR3: CASSRENGQGTVDTGELFF. Written as DNA, the CDR3 is TGTGCCAGCAGCCGAGAGAACGGACAGGGGACGGTTGACACCGGGGAGCTGTTTTTT.

The chain couples TRBV27 to TRBJ2-6; the match to TRBD1 covers 11 bases. The V gene end was trimmed by 9 bases and the J gene end by 4 bases; junction bases not matched to a gene: 11. This CDR3 is built from 17 residues. The germline V gene has CDR1 MNHEY and CDR2 SMNVEV (reference sequence). This CDR3 reads CARLGGQGASGANVLTF. The CDR3 DNA is TGTGCCAGATTAGGAGGACAGGGGGCTTCCGGGGCCAACGTCCTGACTTTC. The variable domain in full, with the rest retrieved from reference TRBV27 and TRBJ2-6, is EAQVTQNPRYLITVTGKKLTVTCSQNMNHEYMSWYRQDPGLGLRQIYYSMNVEVTDKGDVPEGYKVSRKEKRNFPLILESPSPNQTSLYFCARLGGQGASGANVLTFGAGSRLTVL.

CDR3 region: CASSPWQGANQPQHF. CDR3 nucleotides: TGCGCCAGCAGCCCGTGGCAGGGGGCCAATCAGCCCCAGCATTTT. The chain employs TRBV4-3 and TRBJ1-5; 8 nucleotides agree with TRBD1. Germline-derived CDR1 and CDR2 are LGHNA and YSLEER. J gave up 3 bases and V 4 bases, and 5 bases lay outside the gene matches. The CDR3 is 15 residues long.